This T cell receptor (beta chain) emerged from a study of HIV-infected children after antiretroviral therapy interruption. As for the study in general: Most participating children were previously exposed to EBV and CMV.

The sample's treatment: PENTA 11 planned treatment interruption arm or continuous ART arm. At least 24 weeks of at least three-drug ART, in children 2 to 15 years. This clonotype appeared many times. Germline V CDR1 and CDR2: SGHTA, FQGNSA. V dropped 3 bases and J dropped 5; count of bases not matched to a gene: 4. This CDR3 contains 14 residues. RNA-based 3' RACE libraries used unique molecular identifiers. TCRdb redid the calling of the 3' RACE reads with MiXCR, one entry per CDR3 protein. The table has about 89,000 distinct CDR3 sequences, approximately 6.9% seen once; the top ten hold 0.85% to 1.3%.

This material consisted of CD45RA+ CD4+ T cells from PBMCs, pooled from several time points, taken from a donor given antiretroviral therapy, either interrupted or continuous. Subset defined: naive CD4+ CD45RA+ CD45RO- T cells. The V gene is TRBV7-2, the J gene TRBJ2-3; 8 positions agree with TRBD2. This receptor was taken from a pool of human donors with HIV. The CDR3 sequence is CASSFSGEGDTQYF. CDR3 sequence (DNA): TGTGCCAGCAGCTTTAGCGGGGAGGGAGATACGCAGTATTTT.